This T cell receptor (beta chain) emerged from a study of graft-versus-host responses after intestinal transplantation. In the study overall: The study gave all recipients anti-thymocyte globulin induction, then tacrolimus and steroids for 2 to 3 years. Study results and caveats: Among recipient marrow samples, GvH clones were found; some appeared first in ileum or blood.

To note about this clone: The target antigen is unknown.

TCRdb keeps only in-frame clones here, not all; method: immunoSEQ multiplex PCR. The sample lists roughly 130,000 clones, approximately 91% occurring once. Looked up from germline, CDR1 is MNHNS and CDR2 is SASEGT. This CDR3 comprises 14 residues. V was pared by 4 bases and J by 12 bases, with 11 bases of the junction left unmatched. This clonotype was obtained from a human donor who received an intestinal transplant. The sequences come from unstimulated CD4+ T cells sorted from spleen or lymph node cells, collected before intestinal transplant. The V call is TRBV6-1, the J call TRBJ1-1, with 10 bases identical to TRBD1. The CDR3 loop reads CASSASSGTGVTFF. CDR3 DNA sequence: TGTGCCAGCAGTGCCTCTTCCGGGACAGGGGTAACTTTCTTT.